Each of the 29 T cell receptor beta chains below was sequenced from the same sample in a study of T-cell reconstitution after alpha-beta-depleted transplantation in children. A library of TCRbeta sequences, prepared with unique molecular identifiers, was generated. TCRdb fed the PCR reads into MiXCR, producing one record per CDR3 protein. The sample has 610,000 or so distinct CDR3 sequences; roughly a quarter are singletons. The sample was PBMCs, taken before TCRalphabeta/CD19-depleted stem cell transplant. The source is a boy under two years old with Wiskott-Aldrich syndrome, due to receive a stem cell transplant.

The chain couples TRBV5-1 to TRBJ1-1, with 7 bases that match TRBD1. CDR1 is SGHRS, CDR2 YFSETQ, per germline. CDR3 length equals 13 residues. Trimming took 0 bases from V and 8 from J; bases not matched to a gene: 4. This CDR3 is CASSLEEGAEAFF. CDR3 in DNA: TGCGCCAGCAGCTTGGAGGAGGGGGCCGAAGCTTTCTTT.

With regard to this clonotype: This could be a read error, since a much larger clone is one nucleotide away. This chain joins TRBV7-9 and TRBJ2-3; 9 nucleotides match TRBD2. The CDR3 covers 16 residues. Germline lookup yields CDR1 SEHNR and CDR2 FQNEAQ (reference sequence). The CDR3 is CASSLDRTSDTDPQYF. CDR3 sequence (DNA): TGTGCCAGCAGCTTAGACCGGACTAGCGACACAGATCCGCAGTATTTT.

This clonotype was found a few times. The chain has TRBV5-1 and TRBJ2-7, with 7 positions matching TRBD2. This CDR3 has 15 residues. The germline gives CDR1 SGHRS, CDR2 YFSETQ. V shed 0 bases, J shed 7 bases, and the junction held 10 bases outside the gene matches. CDR3 in DNA: TGCGCCAGCAGCTTGGGGGCTAAACTAGCGACTGAGCAGTACTTC. Residues: CASSLGAKLATEQYF. Full variable domain (outside the CDR3, taken from reference TRBV5-1 and TRBJ2-7): KAGVTQTPRYLIKTRGQQVTLSCSPISGHRSVSWYQQTPGQGLQFLFEYFSETQRNKGNFPGRFSGRQFSNSRSEMNVSTLELGDSALYLCASSLGAKLATEQYFGPGTRLTVT.

This clonotype was observed a few times. The V call is TRBV5-1, the J call TRBJ2-5, with D unresolved. The CDR3 has 14 residues. Germline V gene lookup returns CDR1 SGHRS and CDR2 YFSETQ. V shed 0 bases and J shed 5 bases, with 11 bases lying between them. The CDR3 DNA follows: TGCGCCAGCAGCTTGGGATGGTCCCGGGAGACCCAGTACTTC. Encoded protein: CASSLGWSRETQYF.

This clonotype has only a few counts. V is TRBV4-1 and J is TRBJ2-1; TRBD1 matches 7 bases. Trimming took 2 bases from V and 4 from J; bases not matched to a gene: 5. Per germline, CDR1 MGHRA and CDR2 YSYEKL. This CDR3 has 15 amino acids. The CDR3 reads CASSQLGQRYNEQFF. CDR3 bases: TGCGCCAGCAGCCAACTGGGACAGCGATACAATGAGCAGTTCTTC.

This clonotype was seen only a few times. The chain couples TRBV7-8 to TRBJ2-7; TRBD2 might be the D (5 bases). Per germline, CDR1 SGHVS and CDR2 FQNEAQ. The V end lost 1 base, the J end lost 9 bases, and 7 bases lay between the germline ends. This CDR3 is built from 11 residues. The chain's CDR3 is CASSLDGGQYF. CDR3 DNA sequence: TGTGCCAGCAGCTTAGACGGAGGGCAGTACTTC.

This clonotype was counted a few times. The chain couples TRBV29-1 to TRBJ2-2; 12 nucleotides align to TRBD2. This CDR3 spans 15 amino acids. V lost 4 bases, J lost 6 bases, and 6 bases stayed unmatched. CDR1 SQVTM and CDR2 ANQGSEA come from the germline V gene. The CDR3 sequence is CSVGFLAGGSGELFF. Written as DNA, the CDR3 is TGCAGCGTTGGTTTCCTAGCGGGAGGGTCCGGGGAGCTGTTTTTT.

This clonotype has more than one count but fewer than ten. V usage is TRBV5-1 and J usage is TRBJ2-5, with TRBD2 matching 11 bases. Germline lookup yields CDR1 SGHRS and CDR2 YFSETQ. This CDR3 is built from 16 residues. Losses at the gene ends were 3 bases for V and 5 bases for J; bases not matched to a gene: 9. The CDR3 sequence is CASSYHSGRARETQYF. CDR3 DNA: TGCGCCAGCAGCTACCATAGCGGGAGGGCCCGGGAGACCCAGTACTTC.

The V call is TRBV27, the J call TRBJ2-7, with TRBD2 identical over 8 bases. The CDR3 totals 16 residues. CDR1 MNHEY and CDR2 SMNVEV come from the germline V gene (reference sequence). Trimming at V came to 4 bases and at J to 1 base, leaving 9 bases not matched to a gene. CDR3 nucleotides: TGTGCCAGCAGTTCGGGGGGGACGGGACGGTCCTACGAGCAGTACTTC. Translated, it gives CASSSGGTGRSYEQYF.

This clonotype was recorded only once. CDR3 amino acids: CASSLGSRSETQYF. The CDR3 DNA sequence: TGTGCCAGCAGCTTGGGGTCCCGTTCTGAGACCCAGTACTTC. The chain has TRBV7-7 and TRBJ2-5; D remains ambiguous. The CDR3 totals 14 residues. Germline V gives CDR1 SSHAT, CDR2 FNYEAQ (reference sequence). V was pared by 3 bases and J by 5 bases, with 13 bases between.

This clonotype has only a few counts. The rearrangement joins TRBV29-1 to TRBJ2-1; D is perhaps TRBD2 (6 bases). The CDR3 runs 14 residues. Trimming took 4 bases from V and 3 from J, leaving 13 bases between them. From germline, CDR1 is SQVTM and CDR2 ANQGSEA. Here the CDR3 DNA reads TGCAGCGTTGCCGGGGGTGTGGACTACAATGAGCAGTTCTTC. The encoded protein is CSVAGGVDYNEQFF.

This clonotype has only one observation. The rearrangement joins TRBV6-1 to TRBJ2-2; TRBD2 is a possible D gene (5 bases). Trimming cost V 7 bases and J 6 bases, with 15 bases left between them. This CDR3 spans 14 amino acids. Germline CDR1 and CDR2: MNHNS and SASEGT. The DNA for the CDR3 is TGTGCCAGCAATCGGGGTATTGGGCCCGGGGAGCTGTTTTTT. Its translation: CASNRGIGPGELFF.

Only a few counts were recorded for this clonotype. The chain has TRBV4-1 and TRBJ2-7; TRBD1 matches at 9 bases. CDR1 and CDR2 (germline): MGHRA, YSYEKL. The junction had 23 bases not matched to a gene; V was cut back by 1 base and J by 4 bases. The CDR3 consists of 21 residues. CDR3 residues: CASSQVLTGTGRGRGRYEQYF. In DNA, the CDR3 is TGCGCCAGCAGCCAAGTTCTCACCGGGACAGGGAGAGGGAGGGGAAGATACGAGCAGTACTTC.

As DNA, the CDR3 is TGTGCCACCTGTCCGGGACACAACTATGGCTACACCTTC. It codes for CATCPGHNYGYTF. This chain connects TRBV24-1 to TRBJ1-2; maybe TRBD1 (6 bases). The CDR3 runs 13 residues. Germline CDR1 is KGHDR and CDR2 is SFDVKD. V was cut by 9 bases and J by 2 bases, with 12 bases left in between.

Details on this clonotype: Relative to the germline gene, one junction end is altered; a read error may explain this. The rearrangement joins TRBV2 to TRBJ2-7, with D unresolved. The CDR3 runs to 14 residues. Germline V gene sequence: CDR1 SNHLY, CDR2 FYNNEI. Here the CDR3 reads CAGSEARETYEQYF. In DNA form, the CDR3 reads TGTGCCGGCAGTGAAGCTAGGGAAACGTACGAGCAGTACTTC.

This clonotype was detected a few times. The V and J genes are TRBV7-9 and TRBJ2-1; 7 bases are shared with TRBD2. V was clipped by 5 bases and J by 5 bases; unmatched bases: 12. The CDR3 spans 16 residues. The germline V gene has CDR1 SEHNR and CDR2 FQNEAQ (reference sequence). The DNA for the CDR3 is TGTGCCAGCAGCCCTGGGGGACTAAAGTTTGACAATGAGCAGTTCTTC. Residues: CASSPGGLKFDNEQFF.

V usage is TRBV29-1 and J usage is TRBJ2-7; 9 bases are a match to TRBD2. The CDR3 consists of 15 residues. Germline CDR1 reads SQVTM; CDR2 reads ANQGSEA. V lost 4 bases, J lost 1 base, and 8 bases stayed unmatched. CDR3 nucleotide sequence: TGCAGCGTTGCCAGCGGGAGGCCCATTTCCTACGAGCAGTACTTC. Translation: CSVASGRPISYEQYF.

The sample holds a few counts of this clonotype. This chain uses TRBV5-1 with TRBJ2-7; TRBD1 might be the D (5 bases). The CDR3 extends over 15 amino acids. The V and J ends lost 0 bases and 1 base respectively, with 11 bases between them. Germline CDR1 is SGHRS and CDR2 is YFSETQ. The CDR3 DNA sequence: TGCGCCAGCAGCTTGGACAGGATCTATTCCTACGAGCAGTACTTC. Residues: CASSLDRIYSYEQYF.

This rearrangement joins TRBV9 to TRBJ2-3; no reliable D call. The CDR3 totals 15 residues. Deletions cut 0 bases from V and 4 bases from J, with 12 bases between. CDR1 is SGDLS, CDR2 YYNGEE, per germline. The CDR3 spells CASSVDAHTADTQYF. The DNA for the CDR3 is TGTGCCAGCAGCGTAGATGCCCACACGGCAGATACGCAGTATTTT.

The chain carries TRBV5-1 and TRBJ2-1; D is unresolved. V lost 2 bases to trimming and J lost 4 bases, with 4 bases between them. From germline, CDR1 is SGHRS and CDR2 YFSETQ. This CDR3 region has 12 residues. CDR3 coding DNA: TGCGCCAGCAGCTTCCAGTACAATGAGCAGTTCTTC. It translates to CASSFQYNEQFF. Supplemented by reference TRBV5-1 and TRBJ2-1, the full variable domain reads KAGVTQTPRYLIKTRGQQVTLSCSPISGHRSVSWYQQTPGQGLQFLFEYFSETQRNKGNFPGRFSGRQFSNSRSEMNVSTLELGDSALYLCASSFQYNEQFFGPGTRLTVL.

A word on this clonotype: This may be a read error, as it is one base from a much larger clone. The V call is TRBV10-3, the J call TRBJ2-7, with TRBD2 as a possible D gene (5 bases). This CDR3 has 11 amino acids. The germline CDR1 and CDR2 sequences are ENHRY and SYGVKD. The CDR3 bases are TGTGCCATCACTGAGGGCTACGAGCAGTACTTC. It translates to CAITEGYEQYF.

The chain uses TRBV20-1 and TRBJ2-3; 7 nucleotides agree with TRBD2. The germline gives CDR1 DFQATT, CDR2 SNEGSKA (reference sequence). The junction had 7 bases not matched to a gene; V was cut back by 0 bases and J by 1 base. The CDR3 sequence is 16 residues long. The CDR3 protein is CSARDPVAGGTDTQYF. In DNA form, the CDR3 reads TGCAGTGCTAGAGATCCGGTGGCGGGGGGCACAGATACGCAGTATTTT.

This clonotype was found a few times. The chain combines TRBV12-3 or TRBV12-4 with TRBJ1-2; D may be TRBD1 (5 bases). The V and J ends lost 2 bases and 8 bases respectively, with 18 bases between them. The CDR3 is made up of 15 amino acids. The CDR3 is CASSLNGDGEEGYTF. The CDR3 region has the DNA TGTGCCAGCAGTTTAAATGGGGACGGTGAGGAGGGCTACACCTTC.

V is TRBV4-1 and J is TRBJ1-2; D is perhaps TRBD1 (5 bases). V was clipped by 1 base and J by 2 bases, with 14 bases between them. Germline values: CDR1 MGHRA, CDR2 YSYEKL. CDR3 length: 16 residues. The chain's CDR3 is CASSQASAGYNYGYTF. The CDR3 DNA follows: TGCGCCAGCAGCCAAGCTTCGGCAGGGTACAACTATGGCTACACCTTC.

The J gene is TRBJ2-7, the V gene TRBV7-2; 7 bases agree with TRBD2. V dropped 2 bases and J dropped 2; count of bases not matched to a gene: 6. The CDR3 covers 15 residues. In germline, CDR1 is SGHTA, CDR2 FQGNSA. The CDR3 is CASSLLASGAYEQYF. DNA for the CDR3: TGTGCCAGCAGCTTATTGGCTAGCGGAGCCTACGAGCAGTACTTC.

This chain connects TRBV7-9 to TRBJ2-3; 9 bases line up with TRBD2. The CDR3 has 16 amino acids. The germline V gene encodes CDR1 SEHNR and CDR2 FQNEAQ (reference sequence). Germline trimming cut 5 bases from V and 4 bases from J; bases unmatched to any gene: 10. The CDR3 sequence: CASSRLAGSGADTQYF. The CDR3 DNA is TGTGCCAGCAGCCGCCTAGCGGGATCGGGTGCAGATACGCAGTATTTT.

This clonotype turned up a few times. The V gene is TRBV20-1, the J gene TRBJ1-3; no clear D gene. V shed 3 bases and J shed 1 base, with 7 bases lying between them. The CDR3 has 13 amino acids. The germline V gene encodes CDR1 DFQATT and CDR2 SNEGSKA (reference sequence). The CDR3: CSARPGSGNTIYF. CDR3 bases: TGCAGTGCTAGGCCCGGGTCTGGAAACACCATATATTTT.

The V gene is TRBV12-3 or TRBV12-4, the J gene TRBJ2-3; 7 nucleotides match TRBD2. The CDR3 is 15 amino acids. Trimming took 2 bases from V and 6 from J; bases not matched to a gene: 8. The CDR3: CASSLSGLEGDTQYF. The CDR3 DNA reads as TGTGCCAGCAGTTTATCAGGACTAGAAGGTGATACGCAGTATTTT.

This clonotype was picked up a small number of times. This chain joins TRBV9 and TRBJ1-1; 7 bases map to TRBD1. J was trimmed by 4 bases and V by 0 bases; bases with no gene match: 21. CDR3 length equals 20 residues. CDR1 and CDR2 (germline): SGDLS, YYNGEE. This chain's CDR3 is CASSVDILGRTGALGTEAFF. In DNA form, the CDR3 reads TGTGCCAGCAGCGTAGACATCTTGGGTAGGACAGGAGCCCTGGGCACTGAAGCTTTCTTT. Full variable domain (missing parts from reference TRBV9 and TRBJ1-1): DSGVTQTPKHLITATGQRVTLRCSPRSGDLSVYWYQQSLDQGLQFLIQYYNGEERAKGNILERFSAQQFPDLHSELNLSSLELGDSALYFCASSVDILGRTGALGTEAFFGQGTRLTVV.